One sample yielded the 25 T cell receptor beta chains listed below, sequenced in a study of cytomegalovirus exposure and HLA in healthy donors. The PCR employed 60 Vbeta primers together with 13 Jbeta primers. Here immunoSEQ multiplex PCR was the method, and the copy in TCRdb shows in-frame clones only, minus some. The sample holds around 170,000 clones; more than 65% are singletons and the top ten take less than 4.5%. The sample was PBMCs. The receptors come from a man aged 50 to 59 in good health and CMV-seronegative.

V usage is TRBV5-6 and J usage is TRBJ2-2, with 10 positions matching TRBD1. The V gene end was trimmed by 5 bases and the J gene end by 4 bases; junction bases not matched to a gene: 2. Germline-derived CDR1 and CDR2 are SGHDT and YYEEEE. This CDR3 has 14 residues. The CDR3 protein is CASSRDRGTGELFF. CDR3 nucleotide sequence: TGTGCCAGCAGTAGGGACAGGGGCACCGGGGAGCTGTTTTTT.

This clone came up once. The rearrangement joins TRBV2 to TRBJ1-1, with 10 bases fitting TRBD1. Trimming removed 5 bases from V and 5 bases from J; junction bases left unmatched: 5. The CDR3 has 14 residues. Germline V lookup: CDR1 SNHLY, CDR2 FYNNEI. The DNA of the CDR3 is TGTGCCAGCAGTAAGACAGGGGGCGGGACTGAAGCTTTCTTT. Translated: CASSKTGGGTEAFF.

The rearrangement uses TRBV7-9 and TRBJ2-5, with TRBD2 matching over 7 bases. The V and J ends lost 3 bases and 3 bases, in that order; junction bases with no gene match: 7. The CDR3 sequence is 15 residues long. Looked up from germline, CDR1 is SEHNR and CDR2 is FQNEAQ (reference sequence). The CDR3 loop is CASSFTGGRKETQYF. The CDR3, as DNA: TGTGCCAGCAGCTTCACGGGAGGCAGAAAAGAGACCCAGTACTTC. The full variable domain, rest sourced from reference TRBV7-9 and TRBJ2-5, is DTGVSQNPRHKITKRGQNVTFRCDPISEHNRLYWYRQTLGQGPEFLTYFQNEAQLEKSRLLSDRFSAERPKGSFSTLEIQRTEQGDSAMYLCASSFTGGRKETQYFGPGTRLLVL.

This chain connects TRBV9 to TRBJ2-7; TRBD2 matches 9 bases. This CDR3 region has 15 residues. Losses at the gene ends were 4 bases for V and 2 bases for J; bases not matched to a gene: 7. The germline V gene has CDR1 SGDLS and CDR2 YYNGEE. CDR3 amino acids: CASSLGSGGPYEQYF. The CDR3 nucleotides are TGTGCCAGCAGCCTAGGTAGCGGGGGACCCTACGAGCAGTACTTC.

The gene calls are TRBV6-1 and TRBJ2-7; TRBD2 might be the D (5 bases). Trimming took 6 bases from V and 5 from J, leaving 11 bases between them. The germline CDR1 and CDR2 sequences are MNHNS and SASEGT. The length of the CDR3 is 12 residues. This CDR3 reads CASRVEVDEQYF. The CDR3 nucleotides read TGTGCCAGCAGGGTGGAGGTGGACGAGCAGTACTTC.

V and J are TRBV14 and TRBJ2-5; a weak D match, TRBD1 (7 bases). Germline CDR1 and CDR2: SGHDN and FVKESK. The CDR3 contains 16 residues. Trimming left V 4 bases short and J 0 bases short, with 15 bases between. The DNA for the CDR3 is TGTGCCAGCAGCCCCAGGGGGAGGAGATACCAAGAGACCCAGTACTTC. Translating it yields CASSPRGRRYQETQYF.

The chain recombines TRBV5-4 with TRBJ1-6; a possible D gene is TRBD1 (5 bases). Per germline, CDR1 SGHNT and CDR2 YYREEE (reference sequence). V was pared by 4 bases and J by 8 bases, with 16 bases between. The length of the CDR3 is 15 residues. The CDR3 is CASSQQEGTYSPLHF. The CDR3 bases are TGTGCCAGCAGCCAACAGGAGGGGACTTATTCACCCCTCCACTTT.

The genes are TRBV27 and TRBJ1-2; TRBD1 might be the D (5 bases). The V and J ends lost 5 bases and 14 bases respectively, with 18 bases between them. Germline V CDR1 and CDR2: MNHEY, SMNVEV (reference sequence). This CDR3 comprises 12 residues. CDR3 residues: CASSGREGCWTF. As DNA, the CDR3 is TGTGCCAGCAGTGGAAGGGAGGGGTGTTGGACCTTC.

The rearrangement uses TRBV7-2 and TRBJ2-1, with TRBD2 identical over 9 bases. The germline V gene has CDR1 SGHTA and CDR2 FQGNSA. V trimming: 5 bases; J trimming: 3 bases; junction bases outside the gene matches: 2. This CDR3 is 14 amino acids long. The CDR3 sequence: CASSGAGGYNEQFF. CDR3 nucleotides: TGTGCCAGCAGCGGAGCGGGGGGCTACAATGAGCAGTTCTTC. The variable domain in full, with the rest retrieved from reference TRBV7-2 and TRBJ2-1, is GAGVSQSPSNKVTEKGKDVELRCDPISGHTALYWYRQSLGQGLEFLIYFQGNSAPDKSGLPSDRFSAERTGGSVSTLTIQRTQQEDSAVYLCASSGAGGYNEQFFGPGTRLTVL.

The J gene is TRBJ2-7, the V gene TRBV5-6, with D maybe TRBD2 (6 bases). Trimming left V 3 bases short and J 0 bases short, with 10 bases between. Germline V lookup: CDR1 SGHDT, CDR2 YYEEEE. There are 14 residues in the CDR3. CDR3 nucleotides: TGTGCCAGCAGCTCCCGGGGGAGCTCCTACGAGCAGTACTTC. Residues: CASSSRGSSYEQYF.

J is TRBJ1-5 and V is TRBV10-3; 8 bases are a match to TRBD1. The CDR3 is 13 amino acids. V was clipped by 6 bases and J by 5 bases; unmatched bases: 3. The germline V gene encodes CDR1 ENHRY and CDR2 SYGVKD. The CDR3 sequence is CAIRDRVDQPQHF. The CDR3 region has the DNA TGTGCCATCAGGGACAGGGTCGATCAGCCCCAGCATTTT.

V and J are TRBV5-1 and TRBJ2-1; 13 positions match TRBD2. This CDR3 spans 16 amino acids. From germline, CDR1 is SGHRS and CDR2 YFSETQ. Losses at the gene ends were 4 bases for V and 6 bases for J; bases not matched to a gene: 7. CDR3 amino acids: CASSTTRLAGGNEQFF. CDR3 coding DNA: TGCGCCAGCAGCACCACTCGACTAGCGGGGGGCAATGAGCAGTTCTTC.

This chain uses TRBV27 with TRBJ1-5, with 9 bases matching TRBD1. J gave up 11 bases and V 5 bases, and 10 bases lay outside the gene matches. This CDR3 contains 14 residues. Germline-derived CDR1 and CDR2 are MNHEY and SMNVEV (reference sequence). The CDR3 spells CASSPTGGLEAQHF. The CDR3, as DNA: TGTGCCAGCAGTCCCACAGGGGGCCTCGAGGCCCAGCATTTT.

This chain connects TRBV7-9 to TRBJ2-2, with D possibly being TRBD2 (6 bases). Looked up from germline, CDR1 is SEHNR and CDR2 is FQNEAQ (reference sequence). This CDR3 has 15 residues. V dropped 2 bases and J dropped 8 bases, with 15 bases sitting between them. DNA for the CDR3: TGTGCCAGCAGCTTATTTGGAGCAGCGGGTGGGGAGCTGTTTTTT. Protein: CASSLFGAAGGELFF.

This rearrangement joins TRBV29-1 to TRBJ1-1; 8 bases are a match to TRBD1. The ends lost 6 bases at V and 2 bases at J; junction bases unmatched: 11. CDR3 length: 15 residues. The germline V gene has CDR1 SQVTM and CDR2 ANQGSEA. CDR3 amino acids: CSVRRGTGKNTEAFF. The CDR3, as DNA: TGCAGCGTAAGACGGGGGACAGGTAAAAACACTGAAGCTTTCTTT. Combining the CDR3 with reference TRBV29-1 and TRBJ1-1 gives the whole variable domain SAVISQKPSRDICQRGTSLTIQCQVDSQVTMMFWYRQQPGQSLTLIATANQGSEATYESGFVIDKFPISRPNLTFSTLTVSNMSPEDSSIYLCSVRRGTGKNTEAFFGQGTRLTVV.

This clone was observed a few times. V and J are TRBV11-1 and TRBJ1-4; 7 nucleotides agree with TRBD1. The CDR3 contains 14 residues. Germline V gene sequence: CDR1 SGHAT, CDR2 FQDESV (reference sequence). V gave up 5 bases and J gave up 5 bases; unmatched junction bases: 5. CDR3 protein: CASSPGDRNEKLFF. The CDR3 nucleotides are TGTGCCAGCAGCCCGGGGGACAGAAATGAAAAACTGTTTTTT.

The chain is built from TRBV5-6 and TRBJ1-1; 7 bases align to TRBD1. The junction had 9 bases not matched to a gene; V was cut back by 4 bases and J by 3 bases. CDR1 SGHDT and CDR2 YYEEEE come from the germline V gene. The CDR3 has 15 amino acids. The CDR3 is CASSPRGTEDTEAFF. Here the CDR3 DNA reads TGTGCCAGCAGCCCAAGGGGGACAGAAGACACTGAAGCTTTCTTT.

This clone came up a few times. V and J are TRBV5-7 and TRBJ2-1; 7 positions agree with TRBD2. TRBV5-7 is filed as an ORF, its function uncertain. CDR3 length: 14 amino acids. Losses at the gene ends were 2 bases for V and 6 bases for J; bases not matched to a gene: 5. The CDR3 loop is CASSFTRGVNEQFF. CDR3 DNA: TGTGCCAGCAGCTTTACACGGGGGGTCAATGAGCAGTTCTTC.

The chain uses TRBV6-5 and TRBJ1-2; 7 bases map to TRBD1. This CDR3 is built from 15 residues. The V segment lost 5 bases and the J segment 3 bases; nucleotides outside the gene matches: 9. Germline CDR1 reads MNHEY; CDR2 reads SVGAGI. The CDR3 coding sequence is TGTGCCAGCAGTCTCGCCGGGGACAGCTACTATGGCTACACCTTC. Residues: CASSLAGDSYYGYTF.

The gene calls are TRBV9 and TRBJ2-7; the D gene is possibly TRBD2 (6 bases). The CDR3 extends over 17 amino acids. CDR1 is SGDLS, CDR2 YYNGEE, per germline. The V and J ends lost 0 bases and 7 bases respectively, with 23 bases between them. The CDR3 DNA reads TGTGCCAGCAGCGTAGTAGTGGGAATACACCCAGGGAGGGAGCAGTACTTC. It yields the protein CASSVVVGIHPGREQYF.

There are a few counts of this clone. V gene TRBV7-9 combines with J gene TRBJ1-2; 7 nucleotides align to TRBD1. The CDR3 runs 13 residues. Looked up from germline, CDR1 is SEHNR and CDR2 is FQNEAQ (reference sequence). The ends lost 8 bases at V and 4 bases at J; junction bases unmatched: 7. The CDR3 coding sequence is TGTGCCAGCGAATCGAGGGGGCTCTATGGCTACACCTTC. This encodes CASESRGLYGYTF.

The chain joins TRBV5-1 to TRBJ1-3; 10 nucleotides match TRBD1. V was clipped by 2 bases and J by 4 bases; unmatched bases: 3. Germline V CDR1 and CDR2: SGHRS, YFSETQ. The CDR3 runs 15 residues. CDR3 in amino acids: CASSFGQGDGNTIYF. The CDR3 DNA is TGCGCCAGCAGCTTCGGACAGGGGGACGGAAACACCATATATTTT.

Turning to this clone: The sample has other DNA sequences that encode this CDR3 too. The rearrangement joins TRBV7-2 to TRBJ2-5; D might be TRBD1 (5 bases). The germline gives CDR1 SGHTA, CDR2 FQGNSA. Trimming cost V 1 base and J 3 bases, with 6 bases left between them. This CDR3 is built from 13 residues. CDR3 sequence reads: CASSLVREETQYF. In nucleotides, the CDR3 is TGTGCCAGCAGCTTAGTCAGGGAAGAGACCCAGTACTTC.

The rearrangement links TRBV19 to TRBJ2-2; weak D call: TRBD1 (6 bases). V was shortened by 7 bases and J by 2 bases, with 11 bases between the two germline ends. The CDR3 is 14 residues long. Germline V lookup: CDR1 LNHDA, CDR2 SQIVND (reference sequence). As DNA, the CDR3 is TGTGCCAGTACCTTCAGGGGAAACACCGGGGAGCTGTTTTTT. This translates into CASTFRGNTGELFF.

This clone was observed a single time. As DNA, the CDR3 is TGTGCCAGCAGCTTATTGCGGGGGGACATTCAGTACTTC. Its protein is CASSLLRGDIQYF. The chain couples TRBV7-8 to TRBJ2-4; 8 bases match TRBD2. This CDR3 has 13 residues. J gave up 8 bases and V 2 bases, and 2 bases lay outside the gene matches. Germline V gene data show CDR1 as SGHVS and CDR2 as FQNEAQ.